These 18 T cell receptor beta chains were all obtained from the same sample, sequenced in a study of post-analysis software for immune sequencing data. Study-wide results and limits: Patients carried roughly five TRBV segments more frequently than controls did, and TRBV5-6, TRBV5-1 and TRBV20-1 were among them.

These receptors' antigens are unknown. cDNA libraries of TCR beta carried unique molecular identifiers. TCRdb recomputed calls from the PCR reads with MiXCR, one row per CDR3 protein. The repertoire holds fewer than 850,000 distinct CDR3 sequences, just under 30% seen once, with roughly 0.53% in the top ten. The specimen was blood. Receptors were obtained from a girl aged 10 to 17 with multiple sclerosis.

In this sample, this clonotype turned up once. The junction does not match germline at one end; this may be a read error. The V and J genes are TRBV4-3 and TRBJ2-1, with 11 positions matching TRBD2. Per germline, CDR1 LGHNA and CDR2 YSLEER. The CDR3 is 18 amino acids. The CDR3 spells CASSQGVSGRALDNGQFF. In DNA, the CDR3 is TGCGCCAGCAGCCAAGGAGTTAGCGGGAGGGCCCTTGACAATGGGCAGTTCTTC.

This clonotype was seen more than once but under ten times. This sequence joins TRBV28 and TRBJ2-7; the D is unclear. The CDR3 runs 14 residues. Trimming cost V 2 bases and J 3 bases, with 11 bases left between them. Germline lookup yields CDR1 MDHEN and CDR2 SYDVKM. CDR3 in amino acids: CASSLDTNRYEQYF. The DNA of the CDR3 is TGTGCCAGCAGTTTAGACACAAACCGCTACGAGCAGTACTTC.

In this sample, this clonotype turned up a few times. The genes are TRBV7-8 and TRBJ2-3; D gene uncertain. Germline V gene sequence: CDR1 SGHVS, CDR2 FQNEAQ. This CDR3 has 16 residues. Between the trimmed V and J ends, which lost 5 bases and 2 bases, there was a span of 17 bases. CDR3 region: CASSLTRPGNTDTQYF. The CDR3 bases are TGTGCCAGCAGCCTGACCCGCCCGGGTAACACAGATACGCAGTATTTT.

This clonotype was seen only a few times. The chain uses TRBV5-5 and TRBJ1-2, with 9 bases identical to TRBD1. Germline V CDR1 and CDR2: SGHKS, YYEKEE (reference sequence). The length of the CDR3 is 14 residues. Losses at the gene ends were 4 bases for V and 6 bases for J; bases not matched to a gene: 7. CDR3 loop: CASSAPGQGHGYTF. As DNA, the CDR3 is TGTGCCAGCAGCGCCCCGGGACAGGGACATGGCTACACCTTC. Complete variable domain (other parts from reference TRBV5-5 and TRBJ1-2): DAGVTQSPTHLIKTRGQQVTLRCSPISGHKSVSWYQQVLGQGPQFIFQYYEKEERGRGNFPDRFSARQFPNYSSELNVNALLLGDSALYLCASSAPGQGHGYTFGSGTRLTVV.

This clonotype was counted at least ten times. This CDR3 is CSARGGRGYNEQFF. CDR3 DNA sequence: TGCAGTGCTAGAGGTGGGAGGGGCTACAATGAGCAGTTCTTC. V is TRBV20-1 and J is TRBJ2-1, with TRBD2 matching over 7 bases. V shed 1 base and J 3 bases; nucleotides not matched to a gene: 3. The CDR3 spans 14 residues. Germline V gene lookup returns CDR1 DFQATT and CDR2 SNEGSKA (reference sequence).

J is TRBJ2-5 and V is TRBV20-1; 8 positions match TRBD2. The CDR3 is made up of 16 amino acids. CDR1 DFQATT and CDR2 SNEGSKA come from the germline V gene (reference sequence). The V segment lost 0 bases and the J segment 0 bases; nucleotides outside the gene matches: 6. The CDR3 bases are TGCAGTGCTAGAGATGAAGTAGCGGGGCACCAAGAGACCCAGTACTTC. Its translation: CSARDEVAGHQETQYF.

This clonotype occurred many times. The chain carries TRBV4-1 and TRBJ1-2, with 12 nucleotides matching TRBD1. The CDR3 is 17 amino acids. The V and J ends lost 4 bases and 4 bases, in that order; junction bases with no gene match: 10. The germline CDR1 and CDR2 sequences are MGHRA and YSYEKL. This CDR3 reads CASSPRGTGGDGYGYTF. The CDR3 nucleotides are TGCGCCAGCAGCCCAAGGGGGACAGGGGGCGACGGCTATGGCTACACCTTC.

This clonotype was seen more than once but under ten times. The chain carries TRBV28 and TRBJ2-7, with TRBD1 as a possible D gene (5 bases). Gene TRBJ2-5 matches the end of the DNA better, so the J call may be wrong. The CDR3 has 14 residues. Looked up from germline, CDR1 is MDHEN and CDR2 is SYDVKM. The CDR3 protein is CASSSPGSGETQYF. In DNA form, the CDR3 reads TGTGCCAGCAGTTCCCCAGGGTCGGGAGAGACCCAGTACTTC.

Concerning this clonotype: With a much larger clone just one base away, this may be a read error. This chain joins TRBV4-1 and TRBJ2-5; 7 bases fit TRBD1. The CDR3 has 14 residues. Germline V CDR1 and CDR2: MGHRA, YSYEKL. CDR3 sequence reads: CAGSPYRGGETQYF. CDR3 nucleotide sequence: TGCGCCGGCAGCCCTTACAGGGGTGGGGAGACCCAGTACTTC.

The V call is TRBV5-1, the J call TRBJ2-7, with TRBD2 matching 10 bases. There are 16 residues in the CDR3. Germline CDR1 SGHRS, CDR2 YFSETQ. V shed 3 bases, J shed 5 bases, and the junction held 11 bases outside the gene matches. This CDR3 reads CASSWLAGEKRNEQYF. The CDR3 DNA follows: TGCGCCAGCAGCTGGCTAGCGGGAGAGAAACGAAACGAGCAGTACTTC.

As to this clonotype: A junction end diverges from the germline sequence, so it may reflect a read error. This chain uses TRBV15 with TRBJ2-1; D is ambiguous. This CDR3 has 14 residues. Germline assignment: CDR1 LNHNV and CDR2 YYDKDF (reference sequence). CDR3 in amino acids: CATSRVGRTVERFF. The CDR3 coding sequence is TGTGCCACCAGCAGAGTTGGTCGAACCGTTGAGCGGTTCTTC.

This clonotype turned up a few times. V is TRBV9 and J is TRBJ2-3; D unresolved. The germline gives CDR1 SGDLS, CDR2 YYNGEE. The CDR3 is made up of 19 amino acids. Trimming pared 0 bases from V and 2 bases from J, leaving 22 bases between. As DNA, the CDR3 is TGTGCCAGCAGCGTAGCTGGAACCGGGTCCGCAGAATTCACAGATACGCAGTATTTT. Translated: CASSVAGTGSAEFTDTQYF.

The chain employs TRBV4-3 and TRBJ2-6; D may be TRBD1 or TRBD2 (7 bases each). CDR1 and CDR2 from the germline V gene are LGHNA and YSLEER. V lost 4 bases and J lost 0, with 19 bases in between. This CDR3 is 19 amino acids long. The CDR3 coding sequence is TGCGCCAGCAGCCCGCGTGGCCAGGGGGGGGTCTCTGGGGCCAACGTCCTGACTTTC. It is translated as CASSPRGQGGVSGANVLTF.

The chain employs TRBV12-3 or TRBV12-4 and TRBJ2-3; no reliable D call. The CDR3 spans 13 residues. V lost 5 bases and J lost 4, with 10 bases in between. This chain's CDR3 is CASSSKGADTQYF. The CDR3 nucleotides read TGTGCCAGCAGTAGCAAAGGCGCAGATACGCAGTATTTT.

The V call is TRBV12-3 or TRBV12-4, the J call TRBJ2-5, with TRBD2 matching 12 bases. The ends lost 3 bases at V and 1 base at J; junction bases unmatched: 3. CDR3 length: 16 residues. The CDR3 loop reads CASSFTTSGGQETQYF. DNA for the CDR3: TGTGCCAGCAGTTTCACGACTAGCGGGGGCCAAGAGACCCAGTACTTC.

Only a few counts were recorded for this clonotype. The chain carries TRBV6-6 and TRBJ2-3, with D tentatively TRBD1 (6 bases). This CDR3 has 16 amino acids. The germline V gene has CDR1 MNHNY and CDR2 SVGAGI (reference sequence). Deletions cut 2 bases from V and 4 bases from J, with 16 bases between. CDR3 protein: CASSYAQGPAADTQYF. DNA for the CDR3: TGTGCCAGCAGTTACGCACAGGGCCCCGCAGCAGATACGCAGTATTTT.

The gene calls are TRBV7-8 and TRBJ2-5; D may be TRBD2 (5 bases). Trimming shortened V by 4 bases and J by 11 bases, and 14 bases separated the two germline ends. The germline gives CDR1 SGHVS, CDR2 FQNEAQ. CDR3 length: 12 amino acids. CDR3 DNA sequence: TGTGCCAGCAGCTCTCTCGCTTGGGAGCAGTACTTC. Encoded protein: CASSSLAWEQYF.

This chain links TRBV10-3 with TRBJ2-2, with D unresolved. This CDR3 spans 13 amino acids. The V end was cut by 7 bases, the J end by 3 bases, with 9 bases between. CDR1 and CDR2 (germline): ENHRY, SYGVKD. CDR3 bases: TGTGCCATCAAAAGTAGGGACACCGGGGAGCTGTTTTTT. It specifies CAIKSRDTGELFF.